This T cell receptor beta chain originates from a study of response to subunit inactivated influenza vaccine. Each CDR3 protein gets one entry after TCRdb re-called the RT-PCR reads with MiXCR. The profile covers about 540,000 distinct CDR3 sequences, with approximately 24% appearing a single time and 2.5% to 3% taken by the ten largest. Germline V lookup: CDR1 LGHDT, CDR2 YNNKEL (reference sequence). V lost 4 bases, J lost 6 bases, and 13 bases lay in between. This CDR3 comprises 14 residues. Study-wide findings and caveats: The authors proposed limited new T cell recruitment per seasonal influenza vaccination.

Points on this clonotype: Its antigen is still unknown.

These data were also reused for a study on T cells expressing NK-cell markers. Per that study: The cDNA for TCR beta came from 5'RACE template switching with UMIs. Sorted CD3+CD56-NKG2C+, CD3+CD56+NKG2C+ and CD3+CD56+NKG2C- T cells supplied the TCR beta repertoires. These same clonotypes (in a few donors) also led the CD3+CD56-NKG2C+ fraction.

The chain has TRBV3-1 and TRBJ1-3; D is perhaps TRBD1 (6 bases). The receptor comes from a man aged 50 or older who received an inactivated influenza vaccine. This sample comprised CD4+ T cells sorted from PBMCs, obtained 11 to 12 days after vaccination. The CDR3 nucleotides are TGTGCCAGCAGCCGATGGACAGAAGAAAACACCATATATTTT. Residues: CASSRWTEENTIYF.